This T cell receptor beta chain was recorded in a study of control samples from healthy donors and cancer patients. TCRdb keeps only in-frame clones here, not all; method: immunoSEQ multiplex PCR. The table lists some 20,000 clones, more than 70% of them singletons, with 35% to 45% in the top ten. The sequenced material came from PBMCs. This clonotype was obtained from a man between 60 and 70 years old with head and neck cancer.

The CDR3 sequence is CASSPWTGGTDTQYF. The CDR3 nucleotides are TGCGCCAGCAGCCCATGGACAGGGGGCACAGATACGCAGTATTTT. V is TRBV4-1 and J is TRBJ2-3, with 9 bases identical to TRBD1. J lost 1 base, V lost 4 bases, and 3 bases had no gene match. The CDR3 runs to 15 residues. From germline, CDR1 is MGHRA and CDR2 YSYEKL.